Each of the 25 T cell receptor beta chains below was sequenced from the same sample in a study of cytomegalovirus exposure and HLA in healthy donors. Method: immunoSEQ multiplex PCR; TCRdb's copy keeps in-frame clones and lacks some. This table holds 250,000 to 350,000 clones, about nine tenths found once. The sample was PBMCs. These receptors all stem from a woman younger than 30 in good health and CMV-seronegative.

The chain uses TRBV5-1 and TRBJ2-7; 12 bases agree with TRBD2. The CDR3 covers 15 residues. J was trimmed by 1 base and V by 5 bases; bases with no gene match: 4. Germline loops: CDR1 SGHRS, CDR2 YFSETQ. CDR3 bases: TGCGCCAGCAGGCCCGGACTAGCGGGGTCCTACGAGCAGTACTTC. Its translation is CASRPGLAGSYEQYF.

This chain links TRBV27 with TRBJ2-2; D gene uncertain. CDR3 length: 12 amino acids. The V gene lost 6 bases and the J gene lost 2 bases, with 4 bases spanning the gap. Germline V gives CDR1 MNHEY, CDR2 SMNVEV (reference sequence). DNA of the CDR3: TGTGCCAGCAGCCAAAACACCGGGGAGCTGTTTTTT. Amino acid sequence: CASSQNTGELFF.

This clone occurred a few times. The J gene is TRBJ2-2, the V gene TRBV5-4; 12 nucleotides align to TRBD2. CDR3 length: 15 residues. Germline V gene sequence: CDR1 SGHNT, CDR2 YYREEE (reference sequence). Trimming at V came to 4 bases and at J to 5 bases, leaving 3 bases not matched to a gene. DNA of the CDR3: TGTGCCAGCAGCGGGACTAGCGGGTATACCGGGGAGCTGTTTTTT. Translated, it gives CASSGTSGYTGELFF.

The J gene is TRBJ2-5, the V gene TRBV30; TRBD1 is a possible D gene (5 bases). CDR1 GTSNPN and CDR2 SVGIG come from the germline V gene (reference sequence). With 2 bases removed from V and 2 bases from J, the gap between germline ends came to 18 bases. The CDR3 spans 16 residues. The CDR3 nucleotides are TGTGCCTGGAGTCTTACTACAGGTGTTGGGCAAGAGACCCAGTACTTC. It encodes CAWSLTTGVGQETQYF.

A note on this clone: The sample holds other DNA sequences that translate to the same CDR3. V is TRBV5-1 and J is TRBJ1-5, with no clear D. V was trimmed by 0 bases and J by 0 bases, leaving 7 bases between them. This CDR3 is 15 amino acids long. Germline-derived CDR1 and CDR2 are SGHRS and YFSETQ. The CDR3 is CASSLGDYSNQPQHF. DNA of the CDR3: TGCGCCAGCAGCTTGGGAGATTATAGCAATCAGCCCCAGCATTTT.

The chain is built from TRBV6-6 and TRBJ1-2; the match to TRBD1 covers 8 bases. With 11 bases clipped from V and 3 bases from J, the junction kept 5 bases outside the gene matches. The CDR3 sequence is 12 residues long. Germline V lookup: CDR1 MNHNY, CDR2 SVGAGI (reference sequence). In DNA, the CDR3 is TGTGCCGGGGGGGGACAGGACTATGGCTACACCTTC. Its translation: CAGGGQDYGYTF.

This clone appeared once. The gene calls are TRBV27 and TRBJ2-3; 8 positions match TRBD2. Germline V gene sequence: CDR1 MNHEY, CDR2 SMNVEV (reference sequence). Trimming removed 10 bases from V and 6 bases from J; junction bases left unmatched: 6. The CDR3 runs to 12 residues. In DNA form, the CDR3 reads TGTGCCACCGGGAGGGCGGGGGATACGCAGTATTTT. This gives the protein CATGRAGDTQYF.

The genes are TRBV28 and TRBJ1-5; 9 bases map to TRBD1. The CDR3 runs 15 residues. The germline gives CDR1 MDHEN, CDR2 SYDVKM. V was pared by 6 bases and J by 0 bases, with 3 bases of the junction left unmatched. CDR3 protein: CASRTGGDSNQPQHF. CDR3 bases: TGTGCCAGCAGAACAGGGGGCGATAGCAATCAGCCCCAGCATTTT.

This chain uses TRBV7-9 with TRBJ2-3; maybe TRBD2 (5 bases). Germline CDR1 SEHNR, CDR2 FQNEAQ (reference sequence). The V gene lost 5 bases and the J gene lost 0 bases, with 18 bases spanning the gap. This CDR3 is 17 amino acids long. CDR3 in amino acids: CASSPRGERLSTDTQYF. CDR3 in DNA: TGTGCCAGCAGCCCCCGAGGCGAGCGGCTTAGCACAGATACGCAGTATTTT.

The rearrangement uses TRBV28 and TRBJ2-7; 9 bases line up with TRBD2. This CDR3 has 14 residues. Germline trimming cut 4 bases from V and 2 bases from J; bases unmatched to any gene: 3. Germline CDR1 is MDHEN and CDR2 is SYDVKM. The CDR3 loop is CASSSSGDPYEQYF. DNA for the CDR3: TGTGCCAGCAGTTCTAGCGGGGATCCCTACGAGCAGTACTTC.

The chain carries TRBV27 and TRBJ2-7; D might be TRBD1 (5 bases). The CDR3 contains 14 residues. Germline lookup yields CDR1 MNHEY and CDR2 SMNVEV (reference sequence). Trimming stripped 6 bases from V and 4 bases from J, with 16 bases between. The CDR3 spells CASRNVKGLYEQYF. The DNA of the CDR3 is TGTGCCAGCAGGAATGTTAAGGGGCTGTACGAGCAGTACTTC.

The genes are TRBV4-1 and TRBJ2-5, with 8 bases matching TRBD2. This CDR3 spans 14 amino acids. The V gene's germline CDR1 is MGHRA and CDR2 YSYEKL. Trimming at V came to 8 bases and at J to 4 bases, leaving 9 bases not matched to a gene. The DNA for the CDR3 is TGCGCCAGCGCTACTAGCGGAGGGGGAGAGACCCAGTACTTC. Its protein product is CASATSGGGETQYF.

The CDR3 sequence: CASSPGLINNEQFF. CDR3 nucleotides: TGTGCCAGCAGTCCGGGACTTATCAACAATGAGCAGTTCTTC. The rearrangement joins TRBV11-1 to TRBJ2-1; D possibly corresponds to TRBD2 (6 bases). The V end lost 6 bases, the J end lost 5 bases, and 14 bases lay between the germline ends. From germline, CDR1 is SGHAT and CDR2 FQDESV (reference sequence). The CDR3 runs 14 residues.

This sequence joins TRBV6-5 and TRBJ2-2; maybe TRBD2 (6 bases). Germline V gives CDR1 MNHEY, CDR2 SVGAGI. The CDR3 contains 13 residues. V was shortened by 3 bases and J by 6 bases, with 8 bases between the two germline ends. CDR3 in DNA: TGTGCCAGCAGTTATTGGGAGGCCGGGGAGCTGTTTTTT. Translation gives CASSYWEAGELFF.

The rearrangement joins TRBV7-7 to TRBJ2-1, with D tentatively TRBD2 (5 bases). Germline CDR1 reads SSHAT; CDR2 reads FNYEAQ (reference sequence). This CDR3 is 15 amino acids long. The V end was cut by 0 bases, the J end by 5 bases, with 11 bases between. The CDR3: CASSLAFGLNNEQFF. The CDR3 coding sequence is TGTGCCAGCAGCTTAGCTTTTGGACTGAACAATGAGCAGTTCTTC.

The rearrangement uses TRBV4-1 and TRBJ1-2, with TRBD1 identical over 8 bases. The CDR3 spans 15 residues. With 4 bases clipped from V and 6 bases from J, the junction kept 10 bases outside the gene matches. Germline V gene sequence: CDR1 MGHRA, CDR2 YSYEKL. CDR3: CASSRSGQGRDGYTF. The CDR3 nucleotides read TGCGCCAGCAGCCGATCAGGACAGGGAAGGGATGGCTACACCTTC.

The rearrangement links TRBV28 to TRBJ2-7; D call uncertain. CDR1 and CDR2 (germline): MDHEN, SYDVKM. The ends were cut back, 6 bases at V and 0 bases at J, with 12 bases in the middle. CDR3 length: 14 amino acids. The CDR3 region has the DNA TGTGCCAGCAGCAGTCCGCCAGTCTCCTACGAGCAGTACTTC. Its protein is CASSSPPVSYEQYF.

This clone was seen more than once but under ten times. V gene TRBV25-1 combines with J gene TRBJ1-2; 9 bases align to TRBD1. CDR3 length: 13 residues. In germline, CDR1 is MGHDK, CDR2 SYGVNS. With V trimmed by 4 bases and J by 8 bases, 5 bases remained unmatched. The CDR3 region is CASSVQGADGYTF. The CDR3 bases are TGTGCCAGCAGTGTACAGGGGGCTGACGGCTACACCTTC.

This chain links TRBV6-5 with TRBJ2-5; D call uncertain. Germline CDR1 and CDR2: MNHEY and SVGAGI. Trimming took off 6 bases at V and 5 bases at J, with 16 bases between the two ends. This CDR3 comprises 14 residues. The CDR3 loop reads CASRTFEFGETQYF. The CDR3 nucleotides read TGTGCCAGCAGGACATTTGAGTTTGGGGAGACCCAGTACTTC.

The chain carries TRBV7-3 and TRBJ2-6; 7 nucleotides align to TRBD1. CDR3 size: 15 residues. With V trimmed by 5 bases and J by 3 bases, 4 bases remained unmatched. Germline V gene sequence: CDR1 SGHTA, CDR2 FQGTGA. CDR3 nucleotides: TGTGCCAGCAGCCCAACAGGGGTTGGGGCCAACGTCCTGACTTTC. It is translated as CASSPTGVGANVLTF.

The rearrangement links TRBV28 to TRBJ2-5, with TRBD1 identical over 9 bases. Germline loops: CDR1 MDHEN, CDR2 SYDVKM. The CDR3 has 16 residues. The V gene end was trimmed by 10 bases and the J gene end by 5 bases; junction bases not matched to a gene: 17. The CDR3 loop is CATQEQSGTGMETQYF. CDR3 DNA: TGTGCCACCCAAGAACAATCCGGGACAGGGATGGAGACCCAGTACTTC.

This clone was counted a few times. V usage is TRBV6-6 and J usage is TRBJ1-3, with D hard to call. The length of the CDR3 is 15 residues. The germline V gene has CDR1 MNHNY and CDR2 SVGAGI (reference sequence). V lost 4 bases and J lost 0, with 10 bases in between. The CDR3 DNA reads as TGTGCCAGCAGTTTCTCTGTCGTCTCTGGAAACACCATATATTTT. It translates to CASSFSVVSGNTIYF.

This chain links TRBV29-1 with TRBJ2-7; 11 bases line up with TRBD1. CDR1 and CDR2 from the germline V gene are SQVTM and ANQGSEA. CDR3 length equals 13 residues. V lost 5 bases, J lost 5 bases, and 5 bases stayed unmatched. CDR3 amino acids: CSVSGQGADEQYF. The CDR3 DNA follows: TGCAGCGTTTCTGGACAGGGGGCGGACGAGCAGTACTTC.

The rearrangement uses TRBV9 and TRBJ2-3, with TRBD2 matching over 14 bases. Per the germline V gene, CDR1 is SGDLS and CDR2 is YYNGEE. V gave up 2 bases and J gave up 0 bases; unmatched junction bases: 11. There are 20 residues in the CDR3. CDR3 DNA sequence: TGTGCCAGCAGCGTCCAGACTAGCGGGAGGGCCGGTCAAAGCACAGATACGCAGTATTTT. Amino acid sequence: CASSVQTSGRAGQSTDTQYF.

This chain connects TRBV5-1 to TRBJ2-3; no definite D call. CDR1 SGHRS and CDR2 YFSETQ come from the germline V gene. The CDR3 consists of 13 residues. The germline V and J ends were trimmed by 2 bases and 3 bases, with 7 bases remaining between them. CDR3 nucleotides: TGCGCCAGCAGCTTTCTACGGACAGATACGCAGTATTTT. It translates to CASSFLRTDTQYF.